Listed below are T cell receptor beta chains from one sample, sequenced in a study of PD-1 blockade in classical Hodgkin lymphoma. Repertoires were generated with immunoSEQ multiplex PCR, while TCRdb's copy carries only in-frame clones and drops some. The sample shows 18,000 or so clones, around 80% of them seen only once. The specimen was CD4+ T cells from blood, collected before the fourth cycle of nivolumab. Every receptor here comes from a human donor with classical Hodgkin lymphoma. Both conserved end residues are part of each CDR3. D genes are given only for firm matches. The size of a clone is reported for some rows only, either as once, few or many, or as a class for expanded clones.

J gene,D gene,V gene,clone size,CDR3 DNA,CDR3 protein
TRBJ2-7,-,TRBV6-1,-,TGTGCCAGCAGTACATCCCGAACCGGCCACGAGCAGTACTTC,CASSTSRTGHEQYF
TRBJ1-4,-,TRBV5-5,-,TGTGCCAGCAGCTTGATGGACAGAACTAATGAAAAACTGTTTTTT,CASSLMDRTNEKLFF
TRBJ2-3,-,TRBV7-2,-,TGTGCCAGCAGCTTAGCGCAGGGGACAGATACGCAGTATTTT,CASSLAQGTDTQYF
TRBJ1-2,-,TRBV25-1,-,TGTGCCAGCACCCCAGGACACTGGTATGGCTACACCTTC,CASTPGHWYGYTF
TRBJ2-5,-,TRBV6-6,-,TGTGCCAGCAGCCCCGGGAGTACGGAGACCCAGTACTTC,CASSPGSTETQYF
TRBJ2-5,-,TRBV6-1,-,TGTGCCAGCAGTGAAGAGGGGGGGAGACTTGGTGGAAAGACCCAGTACTTC,CASSEEGGRLGGKTQYF
TRBJ2-3,-,TRBV14,-,TGTGCCAGCAGCCAACAACCGGCAGTGAGCACAGATACGCAGTATTTT,CASSQQPAVSTDTQYF
TRBJ1-5,-,TRBV20-1,-,TGCAGTGCCAGACAGCCCCAGCATTTT,CSARQPQHF
TRBJ2-5,-,TRBV28,-,TGTGCCAGCAGCCCAGGGGACCAAGAGACCCAGTACTTC,CASSPGDQETQYF
TRBJ1-2,-,TRBV6-5,-,TGTGCCAGCAGTTACTCGAGGGGGGGGCGCATTTCTGGCTACACCTTC,CASSYSRGGRISGYTF
TRBJ1-6,-,TRBV6-5,-,TGTGCCAGCAGCCCCGAAACGGATAATTCACCCCTCCACTTT,CASSPETDNSPLHF
TRBJ2-7,TRBD1,TRBV6-5,-,TGTGCCAGCAGTGGTGGGACAGGGGGGAGCTACGAGCAGTACTTC,CASSGGTGGSYEQYF
TRBJ2-3,-,TRBV9,-,TGTGCCAGCAGCGTCCCGACTGGCCGCACAGATACGCAGTATTTT,CASSVPTGRTDTQYF
TRBJ2-1,-,TRBV7-2,-,TGTGCCAGCAGCTCTCTCACCCACAATGAGCAGTTCTTC,CASSSLTHNEQFF
TRBJ1-1,-,TRBV29-1,once,TGCAGCGTTGCTAGTCTCTTGGGGAACACTGAAGCTTTCTTT,CSVASLLGNTEAFF
TRBJ1-6,-,TRBV6-6,-,TGTGCCAGCGGGCAGTTCACCTATAATTCACCCCTCCACTTT,CASGQFTYNSPLHF
TRBJ2-5,-,TRBV29-1,-,TGCAGCGTTGACAGTGTGGAGACCCAGTACTTC,CSVDSVETQYF
TRBJ2-1,TRBD2,TRBV5-1,once,TGCGCCAGCGCCGCGGGAGGGATCTACAATGAGCAGTTCTTC,CASAAGGIYNEQFF
TRBJ2-5,TRBD2,TRBV28,-,TGTGCCAGCTCGGCTAGCGGGGGTAGCCAAGAGACCCAGTACTTC,CASSASGGSQETQYF
TRBJ1-3,-,TRBV9,-,TGTGCCAGCAGCGGCTTGACAGGCTCTGGAAACACCATATATTTT,CASSGLTGSGNTIYF
TRBJ1-3,-,TRBV9,-,TGTGCCAGCAGCTTTGGCGTCTCTGGAAACACCATATATTTT,CASSFGVSGNTIYF
TRBJ2-5,TRBD1,TRBV2,-,TGTGCCAGCAGAGGAACAGGGGGCTTGGAGACCCAGTACTTC,CASRGTGGLETQYF
TRBJ1-1,TRBD1,TRBV9,-,TGTGCCAGCAGCCCCAAACCGGGACAGGAAGCTTTCTTT,CASSPKPGQEAFF
TRBJ2-2,-,TRBV2,-,TGTGCCAGCAGATCCAGAACGAACACCGGGGAGCTGTTTTTT,CASRSRTNTGELFF
TRBJ1-2,-,TRBV5-1,-,TGCGCCAGCAGCTTGGACGCGGGCCCTGGCCCTTATGGCTACACCTTC,CASSLDAGPGPYGYTF
TRBJ2-7,-,TRBV5-1,-,TGCGCCAGCAGCGACCTTTACGGCTACGAGCAGTACTTC,CASSDLYGYEQYF
TRBJ2-4,TRBD1,TRBV25-1,once,TGTGCCAGCAGTGAAAGGACAGGGAAAAACATTCAGTACTTC,CASSERTGKNIQYF
TRBJ1-6,-,TRBV7-1,-,TGTGCCAGCAGTTCCATAACCCGGGGCCTCCTAGATCCCCTCCACTTT,CASSSITRGLLDPLHF
TRBJ2-2,-,TRBV5-1,-,TGCGCCAGCAGCCCAAAACAGGGTCAGCCGAACACCGGGGAGCTGTTTTTT,CASSPKQGQPNTGELFF
TRBJ2-7,-,TRBV19,few,TGTGCCAGTAGTATCAGGCAGCTCTACGAGCAGTACTTC,CASSIRQLYEQYF
TRBJ2-2,-,TRBV6-5,-,TGTGCCAGCAGTCGACGCCCGGGCGTGAGAACGGAGCTGTTTTTT,CASSRRPGVRTELFF
TRBJ2-7,-,TRBV19,-,TGTGCCAGTAGTATTCGGCTATTCGGCAGTTCAGGCTACGAGCAGTACTTC,CASSIRLFGSSGYEQYF
TRBJ2-1,-,TRBV30,-,TGTGCCTGGAGTGCCGGCCGATACTGGGATGAGCAGTTCTTC,CAWSAGRYWDEQFF
TRBJ2-3,-,TRBV4-1,few,TGCGCCAGCAGCCAAGCAGATACGCAGTATTTT,CASSQADTQYF
TRBJ1-4,-,TRBV6-5,-,TGTGCCAGCAGTTACTCGGGGGCAAGTGAAAAACTGTTTTTT,CASSYSGASEKLFF
TRBJ1-2,-,TRBV10-3,-,TGTGCCATCAGTGAGTCAGGGTTTGGCTACACCTTC,CAISESGFGYTF
TRBJ2-3,-,TRBV7-2,-,TGTGCCAGCAGCTTAGGGAACGGGCCGGATACGCAGTATTTT,CASSLGNGPDTQYF
TRBJ1-6,-,TRBV5-1,-,TGCGCCAGCAGCGGTGGTCGTAGCTCGAATAATTCACCCCTCCACTTT,CASSGGRSSNNSPLHF
TRBJ2-1,TRBD2,TRBV10-3,-,TGTGCCACCCTGACTAGCGGGAAAACGCATGAGCAGTTCTTC,CATLTSGKTHEQFF
TRBJ1-3,TRBD1,TRBV5-4,-,TGTGCCAGCAGGCAAGCCGGGACAGGGTTCTCTGGAAACACCATATATTTT,CASRQAGTGFSGNTIYF
TRBJ1-2,-,TRBV7-9,-,TGTGCCAGCAGCCGTGGGACGGCCGTTCGGAGCTACACCTTC,CASSRGTAVRSYTF
TRBJ2-7,TRBD2,TRBV28,-,TGTGCCAGCAGAAATAGCGGGAGGGGAACCTACGAGCAGTACTTC,CASRNSGRGTYEQYF
TRBJ1-1,TRBD1,TRBV29-1,few,TGCAGCGTTGATGGGCGGACAGGGGGAACTGAAGCTTTCTTT,CSVDGRTGGTEAFF
TRBJ1-2,-,TRBV14,-,TGTGCCAGCAGCCGCGGCGCGGGCAGGGGCATCTATGGCTACACCTTC,CASSRGAGRGIYGYTF
TRBJ1-5,-,TRBV2,-,TGTGCCAGCAGCGGCGCCGGGCAGGGGCCTTATCAGCCCCAGCATTTT,CASSGAGQGPYQPQHF
TRBJ1-5,TRBD1,TRBV12-5,-,TGTGCTAGTGGTTTGGTAAGATCGACAGGGTTCTGGAGCAATCAGCCCCAGCATTTT,CASGLVRSTGFWSNQPQHF